This TCR beta chain was recorded in a study of early T cells in non-severe SARS-CoV-2 infection. Broader study findings: The matching step, a VDJdb search, favored anti-spike CD8 responses and missed private and CD4 specificities.

This clonotype was detected a few times. Antigen unknown. TCRdb re-called the 5' RACE reads with MiXCR, one entry per CDR3 protein. The sample has fewer than 85,000 distinct CDR3 sequences, approximately 11% seen once. The CDR3 has 13 amino acids. With 5 bases removed from V and 1 base from J, the gap between germline ends came to 8 bases. Per the germline V gene, CDR1 is LGHDT and CDR2 is YNNKEL (reference sequence). The chain couples TRBV3-1 to TRBJ2-5, with D perhaps TRBD2 (5 bases). This specimen was whole blood, taken at baseline. This TCR derives from an adult who was a healthcare worker with PCR-confirmed SARS-CoV-2 infection or an uninfected control (not recorded which). The CDR3: CASSTGIQETQYF. In nucleotides, the CDR3 is TGTGCCAGCAGCACGGGAATCCAAGAGACCCAGTACTTC.